A selection of T cell receptor beta chains follows, all from one sample in a study of blood T cell repertoires in COVID-19. The method was immunoSEQ multiplex PCR; TCRdb's version includes in-frame clones alone and lacks a portion of them. The repertoire has about 270,000 clones, 88% of them found once; the top ten carry about 3%. The source material was PBMCs or T cells enriched from blood (not recorded which). The receptors come from a woman aged 45-65 years who had recovered from COVID-19. Each CDR3 is given with its conserved first and last residue. The order of the fields is CDR3 DNA, CDR3 protein, V gene, clone size, D gene, J gene. The D gene is left open where the match is weak. Clone size, where shown, is once, few, many, or a class for clones that have expanded.

DNA: TGTGCCAGCAGCCCGGGAGTTGGATCCGCAAATAAGCAGTTCTTC; CDR3: CASSPGVGSANKQFF; V: TRBV5-6; size: once; D: .; J: TRBJ2-1
DNA: TGTGCCAGCAGTGACCTCGGGGACACTGAAGCTTTCTTT; CDR3: CASSDLGDTEAFF; V: TRBV6-1; size: .; D: .; J: TRBJ1-1
DNA: TGTGCCAGCAGTCCACTAGTCGGCAGATTTCTCACAGATACGCAGTATTTT; CDR3: CASSPLVGRFLTDTQYF; V: TRBV6-6; size: .; D: .; J: TRBJ2-3
DNA: TGTGCCACCAGTAGGACAGGGGAGGGCTTCGGCTATGGCTACACCTTC; CDR3: CATSRTGEGFGYGYTF; V: TRBV24-1; size: .; D: TRBD1; J: TRBJ1-2
DNA: TGTGCCAGCAGAAAGCACAGGGGCTACGAGCAGTACTTC; CDR3: CASRKHRGYEQYF; V: TRBV2; size: .; D: TRBD1; J: TRBJ2-7
DNA: TGTGCCAGCAGCTTGGACTGGAGAGCTTTCTTT; CDR3: CASSLDWRAFF; V: TRBV5-8; size: .; D: .; J: TRBJ1-1
DNA: TGTGCTTTACAACAAACCAGGGTAGCTGGAAACACCATATATTTT; CDR3: CALQQTRVAGNTIYF; V: TRBV30; size: .; D: .; J: TRBJ1-3
DNA: TGTGCCAGCAGCCGACAGGGGAGGGCCTACGAGCAGTACTTC; CDR3: CASSRQGRAYEQYF; V: TRBV27; size: few; D: .; J: TRBJ2-7
DNA: TGTGCCAGCAGCCGACAGGGTCTCTCCTACGAGCAGTACTTC; CDR3: CASSRQGLSYEQYF; V: TRBV5-5; size: .; D: TRBD1; J: TRBJ2-7
DNA: TGTGCCAGTAGGACTGGTATAACTGAAGCTTTCTTT; CDR3: CASRTGITEAFF; V: TRBV19; size: .; D: .; J: TRBJ1-1
DNA: TGTGCCAGCAGGCCCCAGGGGGCTTTTAACAATGAGCAGTTCTTC; CDR3: CASRPQGAFNNEQFF; V: TRBV28; size: few; D: TRBD1; J: TRBJ2-1
DNA: TGTGCCAGTAGTAGAAGGGACAGAACCTACGAGCAGTACTTC; CDR3: CASSRRDRTYEQYF; V: TRBV19; size: .; D: TRBD1; J: TRBJ2-7
DNA: TGTGCCAGTACCAGAGGGACTAGCGGTACCTACGAGCAGTACTTC; CDR3: CASTRGTSGTYEQYF; V: TRBV19; size: few; D: TRBD2; J: TRBJ2-7
DNA: TGTGCCAGCACCTCCCCCGCCGGTATCAGGGGGGCGCGAGGCTACACCTTC; CDR3: CASTSPAGIRGARGYTF; V: TRBV28; size: few; D: TRBD1; J: TRBJ1-2
DNA: TGTGCCAGCAGCTTACTTGGCGGGAGGGCCCCAGATACGCAGTATTTT; CDR3: CASSLLGGRAPDTQYF; V: TRBV7-3; size: .; D: TRBD2; J: TRBJ2-3
DNA: TGTGCCAGCAGCGTAGCTAGGTTAGCGGGCTCCTACAATGAGCAGTTCTTC; CDR3: CASSVARLAGSYNEQFF; V: TRBV9; size: .; D: TRBD2; J: TRBJ2-1
DNA: TGCAGCGTTGAAGATCAGGTACAGGGTAACTATGGCTACACCTTC; CDR3: CSVEDQVQGNYGYTF; V: TRBV29-1; size: .; D: .; J: TRBJ1-2